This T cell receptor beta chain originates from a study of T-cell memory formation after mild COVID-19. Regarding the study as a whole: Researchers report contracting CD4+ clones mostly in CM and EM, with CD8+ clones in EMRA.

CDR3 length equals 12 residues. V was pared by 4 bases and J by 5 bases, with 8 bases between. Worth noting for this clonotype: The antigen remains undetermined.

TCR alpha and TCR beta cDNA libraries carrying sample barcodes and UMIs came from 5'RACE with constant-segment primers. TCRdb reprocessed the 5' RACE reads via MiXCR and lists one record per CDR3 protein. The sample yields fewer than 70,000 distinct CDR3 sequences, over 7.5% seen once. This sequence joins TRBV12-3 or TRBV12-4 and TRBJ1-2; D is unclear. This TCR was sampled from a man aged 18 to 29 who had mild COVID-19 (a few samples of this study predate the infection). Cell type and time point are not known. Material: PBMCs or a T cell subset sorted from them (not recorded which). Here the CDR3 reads CASSWGGYGYTF. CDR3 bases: TGTGCCAGCAGTTGGGGTGGGTATGGCTACACCTTC.